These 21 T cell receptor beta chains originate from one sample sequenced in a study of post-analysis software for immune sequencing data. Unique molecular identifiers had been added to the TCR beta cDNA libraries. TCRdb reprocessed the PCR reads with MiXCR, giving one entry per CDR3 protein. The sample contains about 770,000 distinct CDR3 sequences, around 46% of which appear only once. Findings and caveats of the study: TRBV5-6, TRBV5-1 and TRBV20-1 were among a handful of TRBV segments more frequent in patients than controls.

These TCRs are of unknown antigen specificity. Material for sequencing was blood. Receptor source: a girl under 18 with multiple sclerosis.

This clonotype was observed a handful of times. CDR3 nucleotide sequence: TGTGCCAGCAGTGGAACTTACTCCTACGAGCAGTACTTC. Translated, it gives CASSGTYSYEQYF. The chain recombines TRBV25-1 with TRBJ2-7; D gene uncertain. The CDR3 is made up of 13 amino acids. The V end was cut by 4 bases, the J end by 0 bases, with 7 bases between. CDR1 is MGHDK, CDR2 SYGVNS, per germline.

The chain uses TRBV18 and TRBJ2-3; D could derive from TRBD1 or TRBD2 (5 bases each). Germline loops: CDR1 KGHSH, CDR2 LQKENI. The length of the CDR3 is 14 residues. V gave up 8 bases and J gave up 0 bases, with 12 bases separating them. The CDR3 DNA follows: TGTGCCAGCAGCCCGGGACGGAGCACAGATACGCAGTATTTT. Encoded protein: CASSPGRSTDTQYF.

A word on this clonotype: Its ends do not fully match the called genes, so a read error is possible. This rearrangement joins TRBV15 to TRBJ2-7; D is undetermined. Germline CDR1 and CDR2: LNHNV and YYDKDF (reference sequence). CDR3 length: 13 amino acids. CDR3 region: CVTSRDSDYEQYF. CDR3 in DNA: TGTGTCACCAGCAGAGATTCAGATTACGAGCAGTACTTC.

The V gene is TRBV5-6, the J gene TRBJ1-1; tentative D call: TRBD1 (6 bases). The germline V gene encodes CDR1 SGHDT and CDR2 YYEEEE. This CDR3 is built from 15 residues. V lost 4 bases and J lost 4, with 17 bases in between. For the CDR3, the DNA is TGTGCCAGCAGCCGTACCCTGTGGGGGCCCACTGAAGCTTTCTTT. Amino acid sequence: CASSRTLWGPTEAFF.

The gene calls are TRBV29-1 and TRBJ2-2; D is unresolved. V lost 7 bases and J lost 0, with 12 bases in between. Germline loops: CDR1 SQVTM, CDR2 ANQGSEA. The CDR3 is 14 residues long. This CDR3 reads CSATIGTNTGELFF. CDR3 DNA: TGCAGCGCGACGATAGGCACGAACACCGGGGAGCTGTTTTTT.

The CDR3 region is CASSSPLRDTVAGVIYNEQFF. In nucleotides, the CDR3 is TGTGCCAGCAGCTCCCCTCTCCGAGACACCGTAGCGGGAGTAATCTACAATGAGCAGTTCTTC. V is TRBV11-1 and J is TRBJ2-1; 9 bases are shared with TRBD2. The CDR3 contains 21 residues. Trimming took 4 bases from V and 3 from J; bases not matched to a gene: 22. Per the germline V gene, CDR1 is SGHAT and CDR2 is FQDESV (reference sequence). The whole variable domain, remainder taken from reference TRBV11-1 and TRBJ2-1, is EAEVAQSPRYKITEKSQAVAFWCDPISGHATLYWYRQILGQGPELLVQFQDESVVDDSQLPKDRFSAERLKGVDSTLKIQPAELGDSAMYLCASSSPLRDTVAGVIYNEQFFGPGTRLTVL.

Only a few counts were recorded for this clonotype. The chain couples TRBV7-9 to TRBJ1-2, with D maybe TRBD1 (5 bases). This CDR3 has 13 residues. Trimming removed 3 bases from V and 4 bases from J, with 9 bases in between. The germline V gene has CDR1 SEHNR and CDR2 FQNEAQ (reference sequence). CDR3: CASSFHQGYGYTF. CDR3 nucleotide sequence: TGTGCCAGCAGCTTTCATCAGGGCTATGGCTACACCTTC.

CDR3 coding DNA: TGTGCCAGCAGCTTAGCGATGCAAGAGACCCAGTACTTC. The encoded protein is CASSLAMQETQYF. The chain couples TRBV7-6 to TRBJ2-5; no reliable D call. Germline V gene sequence: CDR1 SGHVS, CDR2 FNYEAQ. Trimming cost V 0 bases and J 2 bases, with 4 bases left between them. The CDR3 is made up of 13 amino acids.

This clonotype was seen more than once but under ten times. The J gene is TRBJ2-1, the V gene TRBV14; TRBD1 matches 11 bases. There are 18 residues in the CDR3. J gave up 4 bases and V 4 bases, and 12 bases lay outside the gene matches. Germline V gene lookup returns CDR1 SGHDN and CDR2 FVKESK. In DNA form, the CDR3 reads TGTGCCAGCAGCCCTGTTAAAAGGGACAGGGGGTCATACAATGAGCAGTTCTTC. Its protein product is CASSPVKRDRGSYNEQFF.

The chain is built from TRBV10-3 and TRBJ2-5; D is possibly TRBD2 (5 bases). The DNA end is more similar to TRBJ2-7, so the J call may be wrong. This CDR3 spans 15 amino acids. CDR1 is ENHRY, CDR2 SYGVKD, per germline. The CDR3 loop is CAISDEERWGDEQYF. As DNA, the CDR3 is TGTGCCATCAGTGATGAGGAACGGTGGGGAGACGAGCAGTACTTC.

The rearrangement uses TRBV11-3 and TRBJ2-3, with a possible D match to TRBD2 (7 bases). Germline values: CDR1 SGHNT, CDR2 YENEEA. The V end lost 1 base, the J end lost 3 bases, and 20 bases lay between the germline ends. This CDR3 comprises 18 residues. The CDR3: CASSLASPGGGSTDTQYF. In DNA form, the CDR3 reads TGTGCCAGCAGCTTAGCTTCCCCGGGGGGCGGGAGTACAGATACGCAGTATTTT.

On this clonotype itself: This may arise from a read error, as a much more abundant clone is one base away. The CDR3 sequence: CASSLTAGGNDYTF. The CDR3 coding sequence is TGTGCCAGCAGCTTAACGGCAGGGGGCAATGACTACACCTTC. V and J are TRBV7-2 and TRBJ1-2; 8 nucleotides agree with TRBD1. The V segment lost 2 bases and the J segment 10 bases; nucleotides outside the gene matches: 9. CDR1 and CDR2 from the germline V gene are SGHTA and FQGNSA. The CDR3 totals 14 residues.

CDR3 DNA sequence: TGTGCCAGCGCGTCGGCGGTGAACACTGAAGCTTTCTTT. It is translated as CASASAVNTEAFF. The rearrangement links TRBV28 to TRBJ1-1; D unclear. Per germline, CDR1 MDHEN and CDR2 SYDVKM. V was cut by 8 bases and J by 0 bases, with 10 bases left in between. This CDR3 comprises 13 residues.

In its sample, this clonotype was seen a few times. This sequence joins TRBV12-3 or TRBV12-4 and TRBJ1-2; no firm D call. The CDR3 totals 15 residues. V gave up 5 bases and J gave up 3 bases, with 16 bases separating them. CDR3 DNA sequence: TGTGCCAGCAGTCCACTCGATAGGCAGGACTATGGCTACACCTTC. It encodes CASSPLDRQDYGYTF.

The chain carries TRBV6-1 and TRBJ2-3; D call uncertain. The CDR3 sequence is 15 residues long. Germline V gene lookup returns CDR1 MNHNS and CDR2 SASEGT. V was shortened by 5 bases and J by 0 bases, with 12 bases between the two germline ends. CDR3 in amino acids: CASSLDATSTDTQYF. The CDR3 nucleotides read TGTGCCAGCAGTCTTGACGCTACTAGCACAGATACGCAGTATTTT.

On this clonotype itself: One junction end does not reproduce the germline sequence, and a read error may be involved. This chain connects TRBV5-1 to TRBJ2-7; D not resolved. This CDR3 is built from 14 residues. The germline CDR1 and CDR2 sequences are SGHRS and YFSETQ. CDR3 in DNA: TGCCCCAGCAGCTTGGACGCTCAAGCCTACGAGCAGTACTTC. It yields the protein CPSSLDAQAYEQYF.

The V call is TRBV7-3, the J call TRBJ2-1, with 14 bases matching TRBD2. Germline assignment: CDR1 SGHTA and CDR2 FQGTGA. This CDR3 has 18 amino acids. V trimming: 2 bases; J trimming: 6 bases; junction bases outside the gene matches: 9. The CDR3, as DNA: TGTGCCAGCAGCTTAGTGACGGGGGGACTAGCGGGAGTCAATGAGCAGTTCTTC. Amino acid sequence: CASSLVTGGLAGVNEQFF.

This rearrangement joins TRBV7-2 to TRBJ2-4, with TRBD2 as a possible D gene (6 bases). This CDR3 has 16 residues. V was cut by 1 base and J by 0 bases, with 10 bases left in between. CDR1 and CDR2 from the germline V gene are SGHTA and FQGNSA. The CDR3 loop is CASSLGRDSAKNIQYF. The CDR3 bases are TGTGCCAGCAGCTTAGGGCGGGATTCAGCCAAAAACATTCAGTACTTC.

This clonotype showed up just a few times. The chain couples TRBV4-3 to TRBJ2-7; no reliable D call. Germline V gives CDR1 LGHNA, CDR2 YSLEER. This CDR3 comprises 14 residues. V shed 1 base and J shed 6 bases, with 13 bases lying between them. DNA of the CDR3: TGCGCCAGCAGCCAAGTTCTTGGGATCGGCGAGCAGTACTTC. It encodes CASSQVLGIGEQYF.

The CDR3 region has the DNA TGCGCCAGCAGCCAAGAGGGGGCCGTTAGCAATCAGCCCCAGCATTTT. As protein: CASSQEGAVSNQPQHF. The chain recombines TRBV4-1 with TRBJ1-5; D is perhaps TRBD1 (6 bases). The CDR3 is 16 amino acids. V dropped 0 bases and J dropped 0 bases, with 9 bases sitting between them. Germline V gives CDR1 MGHRA, CDR2 YSYEKL.

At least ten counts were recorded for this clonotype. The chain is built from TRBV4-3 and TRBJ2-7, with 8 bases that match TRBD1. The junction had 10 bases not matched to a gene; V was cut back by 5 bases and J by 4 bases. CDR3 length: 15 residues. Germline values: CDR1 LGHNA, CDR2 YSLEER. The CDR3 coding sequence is TGCGCCAGCAGCTATTCCGGGACAGGAGAATACGAGCAGTACTTC. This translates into CASSYSGTGEYEQYF.